A selection of T cell receptor beta chains follows, all from one sample in a study of T cell responses to AZD1222 COVID-19 vaccine. Only in-frame clones appear in the TCRdb table, and some are missing; sequencing was by immunoSEQ multiplex PCR. Of approximately 140,000 clones detected, 91% appear once; the ten largest clones hold 1.4%. The material sequenced was peripheral blood, taken on day 0 of AZD1222 vaccination. The origin of the receptors is an adult in good health. The CDR3 runs from the conserved cysteine through the conserved F or W. Each record gives: J gene, D gene, V gene, clone size, CDR3 DNA, CDR3 protein. D genes are given only for firm matches. Part of the rows lack a size; the others show once, few, many or a class for expanded clones.

j_call: TRBJ2-1
d_call: TRBD2
v_call: TRBV6-2/TRBV6-3
clone_size: NA
cdr3_nt: TGTGCCAGCAGTCGGACTAGCATCAATGAGCAGTTCTTC
cdr3_aa: CASSRTSINEQFF

j_call: TRBJ2-5
d_call: NA
v_call: TRBV21-1
clone_size: NA
cdr3_nt: TGTGCCAGCAGCAAAAAGAACCGGGACCAGGAAGAGACCCAGTACTTC
cdr3_aa: CASSKKNRDQEETQYF

j_call: TRBJ1-4
d_call: NA
v_call: TRBV7-8
clone_size: NA
cdr3_nt: TGTGCCAGCAGCCTGGGGTATCGGCTGTCTAATGAAAAACTGTTTTTT
cdr3_aa: CASSLGYRLSNEKLFF

j_call: TRBJ1-3
d_call: NA
v_call: TRBV5-4
clone_size: NA
cdr3_nt: TGTGCCAGCAGAGACTTGAACGGAAACACCATATATTTT
cdr3_aa: CASRDLNGNTIYF

j_call: TRBJ1-1
d_call: NA
v_call: TRBV11-3
clone_size: NA
cdr3_nt: TGTGCCAGCAGCTTGGGGGTTGGAAACACTGAAGCTTTCTTT
cdr3_aa: CASSLGVGNTEAFF

j_call: TRBJ2-1
d_call: NA
v_call: TRBV6-4
clone_size: NA
cdr3_nt: TGTGCCAGCAGCCAAGGACAGTCTACCATCTACAATGAGCAGTTCTTC
cdr3_aa: CASSQGQSTIYNEQFF

j_call: TRBJ1-4
d_call: NA
v_call: TRBV4-3
clone_size: once
cdr3_nt: TGCGCCAGCAGCCAACAGGGTCGGTATGAAAAACTGTTTTTT
cdr3_aa: CASSQQGRYEKLFF

j_call: TRBJ1-1
d_call: NA
v_call: TRBV29-1
clone_size: NA
cdr3_nt: TGCAGCGTTGGAGGCGGGGCGAACACTGAAGCTTTCTTT
cdr3_aa: CSVGGGANTEAFF

j_call: TRBJ1-1
d_call: NA
v_call: TRBV7-8
clone_size: NA
cdr3_nt: TGTGCCAGCAGCTTATTCAGGGACGGAGGCACTGAAGCTTTCTTT
cdr3_aa: CASSLFRDGGTEAFF

j_call: TRBJ2-2
d_call: NA
v_call: TRBV24-1
clone_size: NA
cdr3_nt: TGTGCCACCAGTGATTTGCAGGTAGCCACCGGGGAGCTGTTTTTT
cdr3_aa: CATSDLQVATGELFF